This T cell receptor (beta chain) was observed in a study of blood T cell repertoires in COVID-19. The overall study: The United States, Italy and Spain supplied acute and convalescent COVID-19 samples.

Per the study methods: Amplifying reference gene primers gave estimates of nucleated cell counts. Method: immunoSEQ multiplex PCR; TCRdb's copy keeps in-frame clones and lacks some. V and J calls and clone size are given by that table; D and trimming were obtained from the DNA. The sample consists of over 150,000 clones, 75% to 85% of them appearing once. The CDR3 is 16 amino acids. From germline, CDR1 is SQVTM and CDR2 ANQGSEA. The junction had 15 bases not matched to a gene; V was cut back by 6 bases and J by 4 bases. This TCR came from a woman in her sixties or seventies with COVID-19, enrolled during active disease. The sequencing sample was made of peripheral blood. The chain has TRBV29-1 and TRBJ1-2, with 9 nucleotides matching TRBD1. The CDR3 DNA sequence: TGCAGCGTGGGGACCGGGACAGGGTCGGGGGCCTATGGCTACACCTTC. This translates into CSVGTGTGSGAYGYTF.